Below, 21 T cell receptor beta chains from the same sample are listed, as sequenced in a study of beta chain features in type 1 diabetes. The study's findings and limits: Moderate but significant shortening of TCRB CDR3s was recorded in all four CD4+ subsets from Type 1 diabetes patients.

These receptors have no known antigen. All of the isolated RNA was reverse transcribed, so expressed TCRB transcripts were sequenced. The data were produced by immunoSEQ multiplex PCR, yet TCRdb's version contains in-frame clones alone and is incomplete. In the table there are roughly 150,000 clones, 7.8% of which are singletons. Specimen: central memory CD4+ T cells from blood. The receptors originated from a woman in her forties with type 1 diabetes.

This clone has a handful of counts. The V and J genes are TRBV29-1 and TRBJ1-1, with 7 bases that match TRBD1. J lost 7 bases, V lost 2 bases, and 4 bases had no gene match. Germline lookup yields CDR1 SQVTM and CDR2 ANQGSEA. The CDR3 is 12 residues long. The CDR3 sequence is CSVERQGYEAFF. The CDR3 DNA sequence: TGCAGCGTTGAACGACAGGGATATGAAGCTTTCTTT. Complete variable domain (other parts from reference TRBV29-1 and TRBJ1-1): SAVISQKPSRDICQRGTSLTIQCQVDSQVTMMFWYRQQPGQSLTLIATANQGSEATYESGFVIDKFPISRPNLTFSTLTVSNMSPEDSSIYLCSVERQGYEAFFGQGTRLTVV.

This chain uses TRBV5-4 with TRBJ1-1, with D possibly TRBD1 on 6 matching bases. The CDR3 has 14 amino acids. The V and J ends lost 5 bases and 1 base respectively, with 12 bases between them. CDR1 is SGHNT, CDR2 YYREEE, per germline (reference sequence). The CDR3 bases are TGTGCCAGCAGTTACGGACAGTCGAACACTGAAGCTTTCTTT. This translates into CASSYGQSNTEAFF.

The table lists this clone with a few counts. The rearrangement links TRBV20-1 to TRBJ2-7; 7 bases match TRBD1. Germline loops: CDR1 DFQATT, CDR2 SNEGSKA (reference sequence). The CDR3 runs to 11 residues. V gave up 7 bases and J gave up 11 bases; unmatched junction bases: 11. The CDR3 bases are TGCAGTGGGGCCAGGGACAGAGATGAGTACTTC. Its protein is CSGARDRDEYF.

This chain uses TRBV5-4 with TRBJ2-4, with D perhaps matching TRBD2 (6 bases). CDR1 is SGHNT, CDR2 YYREEE, per germline (reference sequence). This CDR3 region has 14 residues. Trimming took off 1 base at V and 5 bases at J, with 10 bases between the two ends. Here the CDR3 DNA reads TGTGCCAGCAGCTTGCACGGGACTGAAAACATTCAGTACTTC. Translation gives CASSLHGTENIQYF.

This clone was detected a few times. This sequence joins TRBV5-1 and TRBJ1-1; TRBD1 agrees at 7 bases. This CDR3 contains 15 residues. Per germline, CDR1 SGHRS and CDR2 YFSETQ. After removal of 0 bases from V and 0 bases from J, the junction contained 2 bases not matched to a gene. The CDR3 region is CASSLDGTVNTEAFF. The CDR3 DNA reads TGCGCCAGCAGCTTGGACGGGACAGTGAACACTGAAGCTTTCTTT.

This rearrangement joins TRBV11-1 to TRBJ1-1, with a weak D call TRBD1 (6 bases). V lost 6 bases and J lost 1, with 12 bases in between. CDR1 and CDR2 from the germline V gene are SGHAT and FQDESV (reference sequence). CDR3 length: 14 amino acids. CDR3 region: CASSQQTGNTEAFF. In DNA form, the CDR3 reads TGTGCCAGCAGTCAACAGACAGGGAACACTGAAGCTTTCTTT.

The sample holds a few counts of this clone. The V and J genes are TRBV7-2 and TRBJ1-5; perhaps TRBD1 as D (6 bases). The CDR3 contains 15 residues. Germline V gene data show CDR1 as SGHTA and CDR2 as FQGNSA. V was pared by 5 bases and J by 5 bases, with 16 bases between. In DNA, the CDR3 is TGTGCCAGCAGCCCTCTGGCAGGGGCTTATCAGCCCCAGCATTTT. Translating gives CASSPLAGAYQPQHF.

The rearrangement links TRBV30 to TRBJ2-7, with D perhaps TRBD2 (6 bases). This CDR3 has 12 residues. Trimming left V 7 bases short and J 6 bases short, with 16 bases between. Germline V gene lookup returns CDR1 GTSNPN and CDR2 SVGIG (reference sequence). CDR3 residues: CAYRLESSEQYF. CDR3 nucleotide sequence: TGTGCCTACCGACTAGAAAGCTCCGAGCAGTACTTC. Filled out from reference TRBV30 and TRBJ2-7, the complete variable domain reads SQTIHQWPATLVQPVGSPLSLECTVEGTSNPNLYWYRQAAGRGLQLLFYSVGIGQISSEVPQNLSASRPQDRQFILSSKKLLLSDSGFYLCAYRLESSEQYFGPGTRLTVT.

This clone was seen at least ten times. The chain carries TRBV15 and TRBJ1-4; D is ambiguous. CDR3 length equals 13 residues. Germline CDR1 reads LNHNV; CDR2 reads YYDKDF (reference sequence). The V gene lost 6 bases and the J gene lost 8 bases, with 13 bases spanning the gap. The chain's CDR3 is CATRGGLKEKLFF. The CDR3 coding sequence is TGTGCCACCAGAGGAGGATTGAAGGAAAAACTGTTTTTT.

The V call is TRBV15, the J call TRBJ1-5; no clear D. The CDR3 covers 15 residues. Germline lookup yields CDR1 LNHNV and CDR2 YYDKDF (reference sequence). V gave up 6 bases and J gave up 5 bases, with 17 bases separating them. The CDR3 nucleotides read TGTGCCACCAGAAAACCAGGTCTGCGAGATCAGCCCCAGCATTTT. As protein: CATRKPGLRDQPQHF.

The rearrangement joins TRBV7-3 to TRBJ2-5; weak D call: TRBD1 (5 bases). Germline V lookup: CDR1 SGHTA, CDR2 FQGTGA. The CDR3 totals 14 residues. V was pared by 5 bases and J by 5 bases, with 15 bases between. CDR3 sequence (DNA): TGTGCCAGCAGCGAGAAGGGGCCGAGGGAGACCCAGTACTTC. As protein: CASSEKGPRETQYF.

This clone was recorded many times. The V gene is TRBV9, the J gene TRBJ2-7, with 7 positions matching TRBD1. After removal of 3 bases from V and 5 bases from J, the junction contained 2 bases not matched to a gene. The CDR3 is made up of 12 amino acids. Per germline, CDR1 SGDLS and CDR2 YYNGEE. The CDR3 region is CASSGTGDEQYF. CDR3 nucleotide sequence: TGTGCCAGCAGCGGGACAGGAGACGAGCAGTACTTC.

This clone was detected a few times. This chain connects TRBV29-1 to TRBJ1-1, with a weak D call TRBD1 (6 bases). The V and J ends lost 2 bases and 5 bases respectively, with 9 bases between them. CDR1 is SQVTM and CDR2 is ANQGSEA in the germline V gene. The CDR3 totals 12 residues. For the CDR3, the DNA is TGCAGCGTTGAAAGGGGGGGGACTGAAGCTTTCTTT. This translates into CSVERGGTEAFF.

V usage is TRBV7-9 and J usage is TRBJ2-2; D perhaps matches TRBD2 (5 bases). The V end lost 11 bases, the J end lost 2 bases, and 9 bases lay between the germline ends. CDR1 SEHNR and CDR2 FQNEAQ come from the germline V gene (reference sequence). The CDR3 runs 12 residues. The CDR3 sequence: CAQEGNTGELFF. CDR3 nucleotide sequence: TGTGCCCAAGAGGGAAACACCGGGGAGCTGTTTTTT. Based on the CDR3 plus reference TRBV7-9 and TRBJ2-2, the full variable domain is DTGVSQNPRHKITKRGQNVTFRCDPISEHNRLYWYRQTLGQGPEFLTYFQNEAQLEKSRLLSDRFSAERPKGSFSTLEIQRTEQGDSAMYLCAQEGNTGELFFGEGSRLTVL.

In its sample, this clone was seen many times. This rearrangement joins TRBV23-1 to TRBJ1-5; D ambiguous. TRBV23-1 is recorded as an ORF, its role being uncertain. V lost 0 bases, J lost 4 bases, and 7 bases lay in between. The CDR3 is 14 residues long. CDR3 in DNA: TGCGCCAGCAGTCAATCGAGAGTAAATCAGCCCCAGCATTTT. Protein sequence: CASSQSRVNQPQHF.

The chain links TRBV30 to TRBJ2-7; 9 bases agree with TRBD2. The CDR3 is made up of 14 amino acids. Trimming cost V 4 bases and J 8 bases; bases outside gene matches: 12. Per the germline V gene, CDR1 is GTSNPN and CDR2 is SVGIG (reference sequence). The CDR3, as DNA: TGTGCCTGGATAGAACTAGCGGGCCCCTTTAAGCAGTACTTC. This sequence encodes CAWIELAGPFKQYF. The whole variable domain, filled in from reference TRBV30 and TRBJ2-7, reads SQTIHQWPATLVQPVGSPLSLECTVEGTSNPNLYWYRQAAGRGLQLLFYSVGIGQISSEVPQNLSASRPQDRQFILSSKKLLLSDSGFYLCAWIELAGPFKQYFGPGTRLTVT.

This clone has a count of ten or more. The chain is built from TRBV29-1 and TRBJ2-2; 10 bases map to TRBD1. The ends lost 4 bases at V and 4 bases at J; junction bases unmatched: 6. Germline assignment: CDR1 SQVTM and CDR2 ANQGSEA. This CDR3 spans 15 amino acids. Written as DNA, the CDR3 is TGCAGCGTTGTGCGGGACAGGGGTGGCACCGGGGAGCTGTTTTTT. Its translation is CSVVRDRGGTGELFF.

CDR3 sequence: CASSQQWEPQHF. The DNA of the CDR3 is TGTGCCAGCAGTCAACAGTGGGAGCCCCAGCATTTT. This chain connects TRBV28 to TRBJ1-5; D ambiguous. From germline, CDR1 is MDHEN and CDR2 SYDVKM. The CDR3 contains 12 residues. Trimming removed 5 bases from V and 8 bases from J, with 10 bases in between.

There are a few counts of this clone. This chain joins TRBV4-3 and TRBJ1-5, with 7 bases fitting TRBD1. V lost 1 base, J lost 6 bases, and 6 bases stayed unmatched. This CDR3 region has 15 residues. Germline assignment: CDR1 LGHNA and CDR2 YSLEER. The CDR3 sequence: CASSQGRGRGQPQHF. The CDR3, as DNA: TGCGCCAGCAGCCAAGGGAGGGGGCGCGGTCAGCCCCAGCATTTT.

This clone occurred a few times. The chain joins TRBV9 to TRBJ2-3, with D possibly TRBD2 on 7 matching bases. V gave up 0 bases and J gave up 3 bases, with 11 bases separating them. The CDR3 extends over 15 amino acids. The germline CDR1 and CDR2 sequences are SGDLS and YYNGEE. The CDR3 DNA reads as TGTGCCAGCAGCGTAGCGGGGGGCAGAACAGATACGCAGTATTTT. Encoded protein: CASSVAGGRTDTQYF.

V is TRBV25-1 and J is TRBJ1-2; D is unresolved. The CDR3 covers 13 residues. CDR1 and CDR2 from the germline V gene are MGHDK and SYGVNS. Deletions cut 3 bases from V and 4 bases from J, with 9 bases between. The CDR3 spells CASSENNPYGYTF. The CDR3 nucleotides are TGTGCCAGCAGTGAGAACAACCCCTATGGCTACACCTTC.